These 31 T cell receptor beta chains share one sample of origin, sequenced in a study of T-cell memory formation after mild COVID-19. Each CDR3 protein is one row after TCRdb ran MiXCR on the 5' RACE reads. This table has hundreds of thousands of distinct CDR3 sequences, 20% to 25% appearing once. The sequenced material came from PBMCs or a T cell subset sorted from them (not recorded which). These receptors all stem from an adult woman who had mild COVID-19 (a few samples of this study predate the infection). Cell type and time point are not known.

The table lists this clonotype with a few counts. V and J are TRBV5-1 and TRBJ2-5; possible D gene TRBD2, 5 bases. V lost 3 bases, J lost 4 bases, and 13 bases lay in between. The CDR3 is 14 residues long. CDR1 is SGHRS, CDR2 YFSETQ, per germline. The CDR3 nucleotides read TGCGCCAGCAGCTCTGGACGGGGAACAGAGACCCAGTACTTC. Protein product: CASSSGRGTETQYF. Variable domain in full (rest from reference TRBV5-1 and TRBJ2-5): KAGVTQTPRYLIKTRGQQVTLSCSPISGHRSVSWYQQTPGQGLQFLFEYFSETQRNKGNFPGRFSGRQFSNSRSEMNVSTLELGDSALYLCASSSGRGTETQYFGPGTRLLVL.

The rearrangement links TRBV5-5 to TRBJ1-5; 9 bases agree with TRBD1. This CDR3 spans 14 amino acids. The V gene end was trimmed by 2 bases and the J gene end by 7 bases; junction bases not matched to a gene: 4. Germline values: CDR1 SGHKS, CDR2 YYEKEE (reference sequence). Written as DNA, the CDR3 is TGTGCCAGCAGCTTTGGACAGGGGTCACAGCCCCAGCATTTT. Translated, it gives CASSFGQGSQPQHF.

This sequence joins TRBV20-1 and TRBJ1-6; no definite D call. Germline assignment: CDR1 DFQATT and CDR2 SNEGSKA (reference sequence). CDR3 length: 15 amino acids. V lost 4 bases and J 1 base, leaving 11 bases between the germline ends. The CDR3 spells CSANPGGSYNSPLHF. CDR3 nucleotide sequence: TGCAGTGCTAACCCGGGAGGATCCTATAATTCACCCCTCCACTTT.

This chain joins TRBV5-1 and TRBJ1-1, with 8 bases fitting TRBD1. Germline V gene lookup returns CDR1 SGHRS and CDR2 YFSETQ. The CDR3 loop spans 14 amino acids. The V segment lost 4 bases and the J segment 6 bases; nucleotides outside the gene matches: 8. The CDR3 sequence: CASSKGQAGSEAFF. CDR3 sequence (DNA): TGCGCCAGCAGCAAGGGACAGGCTGGCTCTGAAGCTTTCTTT.

The rearrangement uses TRBV7-9 and TRBJ2-3; 12 bases line up with TRBD2. Losses at the gene ends were 2 bases for V and 3 bases for J; bases not matched to a gene: 6. Germline values: CDR1 SEHNR, CDR2 FQNEAQ (reference sequence). The CDR3 consists of 17 residues. The CDR3 spells CASSLPLAGGATDTQYF. As DNA, the CDR3 is TGTGCCAGCAGCTTACCCCTAGCGGGGGGGGCAACAGATACGCAGTATTTT.

This clonotype was counted a few times. The genes are TRBV18 and TRBJ2-7; 7 nucleotides align to TRBD1. CDR3 length equals 15 residues. Germline lookup yields CDR1 KGHSH and CDR2 LQKENI. J gave up 3 bases and V 5 bases, and 10 bases lay outside the gene matches. The CDR3 DNA reads TGTGCCAGCTCATCAGGGTTGGGACAGATCTACGAGCAGTACTTC. This sequence encodes CASSSGLGQIYEQYF.

The V and J genes are TRBV7-9 and TRBJ2-3; 9 positions agree with TRBD1. The V and J ends lost 0 bases and 6 bases, in that order; junction bases with no gene match: 10. The CDR3 loop spans 17 amino acids. Germline assignment: CDR1 SEHNR and CDR2 FQNEAQ (reference sequence). The CDR3 loop reads CASSLAPGQGFVDTQYF. CDR3 bases: TGTGCCAGCAGCTTAGCTCCGGGACAGGGTTTTGTTGATACGCAGTATTTT. Filled out from reference TRBV7-9 and TRBJ2-3, the complete variable domain reads DTGVSQNPRHKITKRGQNVTFRCDPISEHNRLYWYRQTLGQGPEFLTYFQNEAQLEKSRLLSDRFSAERPKGSFSTLEIQRTEQGDSAMYLCASSLAPGQGFVDTQYFGPGTRLTVL.

The chain is built from TRBV7-2 and TRBJ1-6, with TRBD1 matching over 7 bases. Unmatched junction bases numbered 8, after V lost 10 bases and J lost 5 bases. The CDR3 spans 14 residues. CDR1 and CDR2 (germline): SGHTA, FQGNSA. The CDR3 region is CAIKGGTDNSPLHF. CDR3 DNA: TGTGCCATCAAGGGGGGGACAGATAATTCACCCCTCCACTTT. The full variable domain, in which reference TRBV7-2 and TRBJ1-6 provide the parts outside the CDR3, is GAGVSQSPSNKVTEKGKDVELRCDPISGHTALYWYRQSLGQGLEFLIYFQGNSAPDKSGLPSDRFSAERTGGSVSTLTIQRTQQEDSAVYLCAIKGGTDNSPLHFGNGTRLTVT.

The chain couples TRBV29-1 to TRBJ1-4, with 7 bases matching TRBD1. This CDR3 has 14 amino acids. In germline, CDR1 is SQVTM, CDR2 ANQGSEA. The ends lost 6 bases at V and 5 bases at J; junction bases unmatched: 9. The CDR3, as DNA: TGCAGCGTCGCCTCGGGGACAGCGAATGAAAAACTGTTTTTT. Protein: CSVASGTANEKLFF.

This chain joins TRBV11-2 and TRBJ2-1; D ambiguous. This CDR3 region has 14 residues. Germline V gene data show CDR1 as SGHAT and CDR2 as FQNNGV. Trimming took off 5 bases at V and 5 bases at J, with 13 bases between the two ends. CDR3 DNA: TGTGCCAGCAGCCGACTCATCGGCCACAATGAGCAGTTCTTC. Translating gives CASSRLIGHNEQFF. Variable domain in full (rest from reference TRBV11-2 and TRBJ2-1): EAGVAQSPRYKIIEKRQSVAFWCNPISGHATLYWYQQILGQGPKLLIQFQNNGVVDDSQLPKDRFSAERLKGVDSTLKIQPAKLEDSAVYLCASSRLIGHNEQFFGPGTRLTVL.

The chain combines TRBV7-9 with TRBJ2-7; no clear D. The ends were cut back, 1 base at V and 5 bases at J, with 9 bases in the middle. The CDR3 is 13 residues long. Germline V gene sequence: CDR1 SEHNR, CDR2 FQNEAQ (reference sequence). The CDR3 loop reads CASSLVGVDEQYF. The CDR3 coding sequence is TGTGCCAGCAGCTTAGTTGGGGTAGACGAGCAGTACTTC. The full variable domain, completed using reference TRBV7-9 and TRBJ2-7, is DTGVSQNPRHKITKRGQNVTFRCDPISEHNRLYWYRQTLGQGPEFLTYFQNEAQLEKSRLLSDRFSAERPKGSFSTLEIQRTEQGDSAMYLCASSLVGVDEQYFGPGTRLTVT.

This clonotype showed up just a few times. This rearrangement joins TRBV27 to TRBJ1-5; D ambiguous. Germline lookup yields CDR1 MNHEY and CDR2 SMNVEV (reference sequence). Deletions cut 5 bases from V and 7 bases from J, with 12 bases between. The CDR3 is made up of 13 amino acids. The chain's CDR3 is CASSLAVNQPQHF. The CDR3 coding sequence is TGTGCCAGCAGTCTAGCTGTTAACCAGCCCCAGCATTTT.

The chain uses TRBV27 and TRBJ2-1, with 11 bases aligning to TRBD2. Losses at the gene ends were 3 bases for V and 1 base for J; bases not matched to a gene: 2. The germline gives CDR1 MNHEY, CDR2 SMNVEV (reference sequence). This CDR3 has 16 amino acids. The CDR3 reads CASSFIAGGSYNEQFF. CDR3 nucleotide sequence: TGTGCCAGCAGTTTTATAGCGGGAGGGTCCTACAATGAGCAGTTCTTC.

The rearrangement links TRBV5-6 to TRBJ2-2; tentatively, D is TRBD2 (6 bases). CDR1 and CDR2 (germline): SGHDT, YYEEEE. The germline V and J ends were trimmed by 5 bases and 1 base, with 15 bases remaining between them. CDR3 size: 16 residues. CDR3 bases: TGTGCCAGCAGTTACCCCTGGGGACTGAACACCGGGGAGCTGTTTTTT. Protein product: CASSYPWGLNTGELFF.

This sequence joins TRBV28 and TRBJ2-7; no reliable D call. The germline V gene has CDR1 MDHEN and CDR2 SYDVKM. V was clipped by 7 bases and J by 0 bases, with 13 bases between them. The CDR3 consists of 14 residues. The CDR3 DNA follows: TGTGCCAGCACCATAGGACGTAGCTCCTACGAGCAGTACTTC. It codes for CASTIGRSSYEQYF.

This clonotype appeared many times. J is TRBJ2-1 and V is TRBV6-4; 8 bases map to TRBD2. The length of the CDR3 is 15 residues. Trimming cost V 0 bases and J 6 bases; bases outside gene matches: 4. From germline, CDR1 is MRHNA and CDR2 SNTAGT. As DNA, the CDR3 is TGTGCCAGCAGTGACTCGGGACTAGATAGCAATGAGCAGTTCTTC. Translation gives CASSDSGLDSNEQFF.

This clonotype showed up just a few times. V is TRBV7-2 and J is TRBJ2-7; the D gene is possibly TRBD2 (6 bases). Germline values: CDR1 SGHTA, CDR2 FQGNSA. Between the trimmed V and J ends, which lost 1 base and 6 bases, there was a span of 10 bases. The CDR3 consists of 13 residues. DNA for the CDR3: TGTGCCAGCAGCTTAGGGGGGGTCGGCGAGCAGTACTTC. It codes for CASSLGGVGEQYF.

This chain joins TRBV5-4 and TRBJ2-7; 7 positions agree with TRBD2. V was clipped by 0 bases and J by 7 bases; unmatched bases: 7. The CDR3 has 14 amino acids. Per the germline V gene, CDR1 is SGHNT and CDR2 is YYREEE (reference sequence). CDR3 DNA: TGTGCCAGCAGCTTGGTGGGGACCGGGGGGGAGCAGTACTTC. This codes for CASSLVGTGGEQYF.

The CDR3 region has the DNA TGTGCCAGCAGCCACCCCTGGGGAGTACGAGGCTACGAGCAGTACTTC. As protein: CASSHPWGVRGYEQYF. The chain couples TRBV3-1 to TRBJ2-7; TRBD2 might be the D (5 bases). The CDR3 spans 16 residues. Germline lookup yields CDR1 LGHDT and CDR2 YNNKEL (reference sequence). Trimming took 3 bases from V and 3 from J, leaving 18 bases between them.

The V and J genes are TRBV7-2 and TRBJ1-5; D call uncertain. V shed 2 bases and J shed 6 bases, with 5 bases lying between them. Germline V gives CDR1 SGHTA, CDR2 FQGNSA. The CDR3 sequence is 12 residues long. DNA of the CDR3: TGTGCCAGCAGCTTAATGCGTCAGCCCCAGCATTTT. Its protein is CASSLMRQPQHF.

This rearrangement joins TRBV14 to TRBJ2-2; the D gene could be TRBD1 or TRBD2 (5 bases each). Trimming stripped 4 bases from V and 8 bases from J, with 17 bases between. The CDR3 is 15 residues long. The germline V gene has CDR1 SGHDN and CDR2 FVKESK. As DNA, the CDR3 is TGTGCCAGCAGCCGCGTCCTAACGGGGCAGGGGGAGCTGTTTTTT. This translates into CASSRVLTGQGELFF.

This chain links TRBV5-1 with TRBJ2-5, with 7 positions matching TRBD1. The CDR3 contains 16 residues. V was pared by 5 bases and J by 5 bases, with 15 bases of the junction left unmatched. Germline assignment: CDR1 SGHRS and CDR2 YFSETQ. The CDR3 bases are TGCGCCAGCAGTTCGGGGAAGGGGGCTAGCATGGAGACCCAGTACTTC. Amino acid sequence: CASSSGKGASMETQYF. Using reference TRBV5-1 and TRBJ2-5 for the parts outside the CDR3, the full variable domain is KAGVTQTPRYLIKTRGQQVTLSCSPISGHRSVSWYQQTPGQGLQFLFEYFSETQRNKGNFPGRFSGRQFSNSRSEMNVSTLELGDSALYLCASSSGKGASMETQYFGPGTRLLVL.

DNA of the CDR3: TGTGCCTGGAGCCCGAACAGGGTTACTGAAGCTTTCTTT. It yields the protein CAWSPNRVTEAFF. The chain combines TRBV30 with TRBJ1-1; perhaps TRBD1 as D (6 bases). Germline values: CDR1 GTSNPN, CDR2 SVGIG (reference sequence). Trimming left V 3 bases short and J 5 bases short, with 13 bases between. The CDR3 runs to 13 residues.

This clonotype was counted between two and nine times. This rearrangement joins TRBV20-1 to TRBJ1-5, with D perhaps matching TRBD1 (5 bases). Germline V gives CDR1 DFQATT, CDR2 SNEGSKA (reference sequence). The CDR3 sequence is 14 residues long. Deletions cut 6 bases from V and 10 bases from J, with 22 bases between. CDR3 sequence: CSAGHPGGLYPQHF. In DNA form, the CDR3 reads TGCAGTGCCGGCCATCCCGGGGGTCTTTACCCCCAGCATTTT.

A few counts support this clonotype. The chain recombines TRBV5-1 with TRBJ2-5; the D gene could be TRBD1 or TRBD2 (6 bases each). Between the trimmed V and J ends, which lost 0 bases and 0 bases, there was a span of 9 bases. Germline CDR1 reads SGHRS; CDR2 reads YFSETQ. The CDR3 is 15 amino acids. CDR3 coding DNA: TGCGCCAGCAGCTTGGCGGGGGCGTACCAAGAGACCCAGTACTTC. Its translation: CASSLAGAYQETQYF.

This chain connects TRBV30 to TRBJ1-5; perhaps TRBD1 as D (6 bases). The germline V and J ends were trimmed by 4 bases and 2 bases, with 9 bases remaining between them. From germline, CDR1 is GTSNPN and CDR2 SVGIG (reference sequence). The CDR3 is made up of 13 amino acids. The CDR3 reads CAWNRAGNQPQHF. The DNA for the CDR3 is TGTGCCTGGAACAGGGCTGGCAATCAGCCCCAGCATTTT. The full variable domain, rest sourced from reference TRBV30 and TRBJ1-5, is SQTIHQWPATLVQPVGSPLSLECTVEGTSNPNLYWYRQAAGRGLQLLFYSVGIGQISSEVPQNLSASRPQDRQFILSSKKLLLSDSGFYLCAWNRAGNQPQHFGDGTRLSIL.

In this sample, this clonotype turned up a few times. The gene calls are TRBV19 and TRBJ1-5; no reliable D call. Trimming shortened V by 6 bases and J by 6 bases, and 18 bases separated the two germline ends. CDR3 size: 15 residues. Germline assignment: CDR1 LNHDA and CDR2 SQIVND (reference sequence). The CDR3, as DNA: TGTGCCAGTAGAGAAGCGAGAGAGGTCCCTCAGCCCCAGCATTTT. Residues: CASREAREVPQPQHF.

V gene TRBV6-2 or TRBV6-3 combines with J gene TRBJ2-7, with TRBD2 matching 13 bases. The V and J ends lost 5 bases and 5 bases, in that order; junction bases with no gene match: 12. Germline V gene data show CDR1 as MNHEY and CDR2 as SVGEGT. The CDR3 has 17 residues. CDR3: CASSPAAGLAGEDEQYF. The CDR3 DNA reads as TGTGCCAGCAGTCCAGCTGCCGGACTAGCGGGAGAAGACGAGCAGTACTTC.

The genes are TRBV5-1 and TRBJ1-1, with D possibly matching TRBD1 (6 bases). V gave up 4 bases and J gave up 1 base, with 11 bases separating them. Germline-derived CDR1 and CDR2 are SGHRS and YFSETQ. The CDR3 runs to 14 residues. The CDR3 sequence: CASSEQGGNTEAFF. DNA of the CDR3: TGCGCCAGCAGCGAACAGGGCGGGAACACTGAAGCTTTCTTT.

This clonotype showed up just a few times. The J gene is TRBJ1-1, the V gene TRBV9; D gene unclear. Looked up from germline, CDR1 is SGDLS and CDR2 is YYNGEE. This CDR3 is 14 amino acids long. V lost 1 base and J 6 bases, leaving 13 bases between the germline ends. The CDR3 DNA reads TGTGCCAGCAGCGTAAGCCCGTTAAACGCTGAAGCTTTCTTT. This encodes CASSVSPLNAEAFF.

This clonotype was observed a few times. This rearrangement joins TRBV7-2 to TRBJ1-2; D is ambiguous. CDR1 is SGHTA and CDR2 is FQGNSA in the germline V gene. This CDR3 is 14 amino acids long. V was shortened by 5 bases and J by 7 bases, with 17 bases between the two germline ends. The CDR3 sequence: CASSPRGRASGYTF. The CDR3, as DNA: TGTGCCAGCAGCCCGAGAGGGAGGGCGAGTGGCTACACCTTC.